These T cell receptor beta chains were read from a single sample in a study of T cell responses to AZD1222 COVID-19 vaccine. Using immunoSEQ multiplex PCR, the repertoire was profiled, and TCRdb retains in-frame clones only, with some absent. The sample yields about 130,000 clones, around nine tenths seen once. Sequencing was performed on peripheral blood, taken on day 0 of AZD1222 vaccination. The receptors shown here come from an adult in good health. CDR3s include the opening cysteine and the closing phenylalanine or tryptophan. Each record gives: D gene, J gene, clone size, V gene, CDR3 protein, CDR3 DNA. The D gene is left open where the match is weak. Some rows mark clone size as missing; the rest say once, few, many or name a class of expanded clone.

>TRBD1|TRBJ1-2|-|TRBV2
CASSDRVTNYGYTF
TGTGCCAGCAGCGACAGGGTAACGAACTATGGCTACACCTTC
>-|TRBJ1-5|-|TRBV5-1
CASSLAGQGGDQPQHF
TGCGCCAGCAGCTTGGCCGGGCAGGGAGGGGATCAGCCCCAGCATTTT
>-|TRBJ1-2|-|TRBV6-5
CASTLTDYGYTF
TGTGCCAGCACCTTGACGGACTATGGCTACACCTTC
>-|TRBJ1-5|-|TRBV9
CASSPGDTSNQPQHF
TGTGCCAGCAGCCCAGGGGACACAAGCAATCAGCCCCAGCATTTT
>-|TRBJ1-4|-|TRBV6-5
CASTGGGPNEKLFF
TGTGCCAGCACTGGAGGGGGACCTAATGAAAAACTGTTTTTT
>-|TRBJ2-7|once|TRBV2
CASSSYEQYF
TGTGCCAGCAGCAGCTACGAGCAGTACTTC
>-|TRBJ1-5|-|TRBV27
CASSFTGSNQPQHF
TGTGCCAGCAGTTTCACAGGAAGCAATCAGCCCCAGCATTTT
>-|TRBJ1-1|-|TRBV21-1
CASSKGGVCRSYTEAFF
TGTGCCAGCAGCAAAGGTGGGGTCTGCAGAAGTTACACTGAAGCTTTCTTT
>-|TRBJ2-7|-|TRBV30
CAWRRGYSSYEQYF
TGTGCCTGGAGGCGGGGATATAGCTCCTACGAGCAGTACTTC
>-|TRBJ1-2|-|TRBV12-3/TRBV12-4
CASSSRVGYTF
TGTGCCAGCAGTTCCAGGGTTGGCTACACCTTC
>-|TRBJ2-7|-|TRBV12-5
CASGNYEQYF
TGTGCTAGTGGGAACTACGAGCAGTACTTC